Below are 32 T cell receptor beta chains sequenced from a single sample in a study of shared clonotypes between healthy human individuals. This table comes from immunoSEQ multiplex PCR, and its TCRdb copy is limited to in-frame clones, with some not included. The sample includes 90,000 to 120,000 clones, approximately 65% of them seen just once. The material sequenced was memory CD8+ T cells sorted from blood. Subset: CD45RO+ cells pooled with CCR7-negative TemRA cells. The receptors derive from a woman in her twenties or thirties in good health.

In this sample, this clone turned up a few times. The rearrangement joins TRBV4-2 to TRBJ2-6, with D uncertain. The germline gives CDR1 LGHNA, CDR2 YNFKEQ. V lost 0 bases and J 2 bases, leaving 2 bases between the germline ends. CDR3 length equals 14 residues. The CDR3 DNA follows: TGTGCCAGCAGCCAAGAAACTGGGGCCAACGTCCTGACTTTC. This codes for CASSQETGANVLTF.

The sample holds one count of this clone. The chain couples TRBV4-1 to TRBJ1-2; TRBD1 matches at 10 bases. The CDR3 is 16 amino acids. Germline V gene sequence: CDR1 MGHRA, CDR2 YSYEKL. J lost 4 bases, V lost 5 bases, and 10 bases had no gene match. CDR3 region: CASSLRQGAPLYGYTF. The CDR3 DNA is TGCGCCAGCAGCTTACGACAGGGGGCTCCCCTCTATGGCTACACCTTC.

The rearrangement links TRBV27 to TRBJ1-1; no reliable D call. This CDR3 comprises 17 residues. V lost 2 bases to trimming and J lost 0 bases, with 16 bases between them. Germline V gene data show CDR1 as MNHEY and CDR2 as SMNVEV (reference sequence). The chain's CDR3 is CASSLVSTTPMNTEAFF. The DNA of the CDR3 is TGTGCCAGCAGTTTAGTATCCACAACGCCAATGAACACTGAAGCTTTCTTT.

V gene TRBV23-1 combines with J gene TRBJ2-7; D not resolved. TRBV23-1 is marked as an open reading frame, function uncertain. V was shortened by 2 bases and J by 5 bases, with 13 bases between the two germline ends. This CDR3 has 14 amino acids. CDR3 DNA: TGCGCCAGCAGTCAAGTCCAGGATAACCACGAGCAGTACTTC. This sequence encodes CASSQVQDNHEQYF.

V gene TRBV18 combines with J gene TRBJ2-1; TRBD2 is a possible D gene (6 bases). The CDR3 is 16 residues long. Germline values: CDR1 KGHSH, CDR2 LQKENI. V lost 6 bases and J 4 bases, leaving 19 bases between the germline ends. CDR3 amino acids: CASSQDGTRLYNEQFF. CDR3 DNA sequence: TGTGCCAGCTCGCAGGACGGGACTCGGCTTTACAATGAGCAGTTCTTC.

The chain recombines TRBV28 with TRBJ2-6; no firm D call. CDR3 length: 17 amino acids. Trimming pared 5 bases from V and 0 bases from J, leaving 14 bases between. Germline-derived CDR1 and CDR2 are MDHEN and SYDVKM. The CDR3 reads CASSPWTLSSGANVLTF. The CDR3 DNA follows: TGTGCCAGCAGTCCATGGACCCTCAGCTCTGGGGCCAACGTCCTGACTTTC.

V gene TRBV30 combines with J gene TRBJ2-2, with D possibly TRBD1 on 5 matching bases. The V end lost 1 base, the J end lost 3 bases, and 12 bases lay between the germline ends. The germline CDR1 and CDR2 sequences are GTSNPN and SVGIG (reference sequence). This CDR3 spans 15 amino acids. The CDR3 sequence is CAWSDNTQDTGELFF. The CDR3 nucleotides read TGTGCCTGGAGTGACAACACACAGGACACCGGGGAGCTGTTTTTT.

This chain links TRBV10-2 with TRBJ2-1, with D tentatively TRBD1 (6 bases). With 6 bases removed from V and 4 bases from J, the gap between germline ends came to 13 bases. The CDR3 sequence is 14 residues long. Germline CDR1 is WSHSY and CDR2 is SAAADI. In DNA form, the CDR3 reads TGCGCCAGCAGGGACAGAGGGAGTTACAATGAGCAGTTCTTC. Its protein product is CASRDRGSYNEQFF.

The V and J genes are TRBV11-2 and TRBJ1-1; D gene ambiguous. Germline assignment: CDR1 SGHAT and CDR2 FQNNGV. The V and J ends lost 1 base and 1 base respectively, with 7 bases between them. The CDR3 has 14 residues. The CDR3 protein is CASSLGASNTEAFF. The CDR3 DNA sequence: TGTGCCAGCAGCTTAGGGGCATCGAACACTGAAGCTTTCTTT.

This chain links TRBV6-4 with TRBJ1-4; D gene uncertain. The CDR3 is made up of 15 amino acids. Trimming cost V 3 bases and J 3 bases, with 11 bases left between them. Germline assignment: CDR1 MRHNA and CDR2 SNTAGT. The CDR3 sequence is CASSEGTNPNEKLFF. The CDR3 bases are TGTGCCAGCAGTGAGGGAACAAATCCTAATGAAAAACTGTTTTTT.

The genes are TRBV5-8 and TRBJ2-7; D ambiguous. Trimming removed 2 bases at V and 3 bases at J, with 15 bases between. The CDR3 has 15 amino acids. Germline assignment: CDR1 SGHTS and CDR2 YDEGEE. The CDR3 DNA follows: TGTGCCAGCAGCTTCCCCATCCGCGTCAGCTACGAGCAGTACTTC. Residues: CASSFPIRVSYEQYF.

The chain carries TRBV6-1 and TRBJ2-2, with 10 positions matching TRBD2. Germline V lookup: CDR1 MNHNS, CDR2 SASEGT. The CDR3 length is 18 residues. V dropped 4 bases and J dropped 6; count of bases not matched to a gene: 14. The CDR3 coding sequence is TGTGCCAGCAGTGTCACTAGCGGGACTTCCGCCTACGCCGGGGAGCTGTTTTTT. Translation: CASSVTSGTSAYAGELFF.

This clone was counted between two and nine times. The genes are TRBV6-1 and TRBJ2-7; 11 bases line up with TRBD2. CDR3 size: 14 residues. The germline CDR1 and CDR2 sequences are MNHNS and SASEGT. The V and J ends lost 1 base and 6 bases, in that order; junction bases with no gene match: 2. The CDR3 DNA reads TGTGCCAGCAGTGAAGGTCTAGCGGGAGGCGAGCAGTACTTC. It yields the protein CASSEGLAGGEQYF.

The chain combines TRBV14 with TRBJ1-2, with 10 bases fitting TRBD1. There are 15 residues in the CDR3. Germline values: CDR1 SGHDN, CDR2 FVKESK. The V and J ends lost 1 base and 2 bases, in that order; junction bases with no gene match: 1. The CDR3 DNA follows: TGTGCCAGCAGCCAAGGACAGGGGGCGAACTATGGCTACACCTTC. Its translation is CASSQGQGANYGYTF. The complete variable domain, with remaining parts taken from reference TRBV14 and TRBJ1-2, reads EAGVTQFPSHSVIEKGQTVTLRCDPISGHDNLYWYRRVMGKEIKFLLHFVKESKQDESGMPNNRFLAERTGGTYSTLKVQPAELEDSGVYFCASSQGQGANYGYTFGSGTRLTVV.

This clone was detected a few times. The chain couples TRBV13 to TRBJ2-1, with TRBD2 identical over 14 bases. The CDR3 is 22 amino acids. Germline lookup yields CDR1 PRHDT and CDR2 FYEKMQ (reference sequence). After removal of 5 bases from V and 4 bases from J, the junction contained 22 bases not matched to a gene. CDR3 sequence reads: CASSQVLGLAGEGLKGYNEQFF. The CDR3 bases are TGTGCCAGCAGCCAAGTCCTGGGACTAGCGGGAGAGGGGCTAAAGGGATACAATGAGCAGTTCTTC. Complete variable domain (other parts from reference TRBV13 and TRBJ2-1): AAGVIQSPRHLIKEKRETATLKCYPIPRHDTVYWYQQGPGQDPQFLISFYEKMQSDKGSIPDRFSAQQFSDYHSELNMSSLELGDSALYFCASSQVLGLAGEGLKGYNEQFFGPGTRLTVL.

The sample holds a few counts of this clone. The chain employs TRBV7-9 and TRBJ2-3; D call uncertain. V was shortened by 5 bases and J by 11 bases, with 11 bases between the two germline ends. CDR1 and CDR2 (germline): SEHNR, FQNEAQ (reference sequence). CDR3 length equals 11 residues. The CDR3 here is CASSPSVGQYF. The CDR3 DNA reads as TGTGCCAGCAGCCCGTCCGTTGGGCAGTATTTT. The variable domain in full, completed from reference TRBV7-9 and TRBJ2-3, reads DTGVSQNPRHKITKRGQNVTFRCDPISEHNRLYWYRQTLGQGPEFLTYFQNEAQLEKSRLLSDRFSAERPKGSFSTLEIQRTEQGDSAMYLCASSPSVGQYFGPGTRLTVL.

Here the CDR3 reads CATNSPLAMTGQGNYTF. CDR3 coding DNA: TGTGCCACCAACTCCCCACTAGCTATGACGGGACAGGGGAACTACACCTTC. The chain joins TRBV10-3 to TRBJ1-2; TRBD1 agrees at 10 bases. Germline CDR1 ENHRY, CDR2 SYGVKD. The CDR3 loop spans 17 amino acids. V lost 10 bases to trimming and J lost 10 bases; unmatched junction nucleotides: 24.

V gene TRBV19 combines with J gene TRBJ2-2; D is perhaps TRBD2 (5 bases). Germline lookup yields CDR1 LNHDA and CDR2 SQIVND (reference sequence). CDR3 size: 14 residues. V lost 7 bases, J lost 2 bases, and 11 bases lay in between. The CDR3 DNA is TGTGCCAGTACGTACGGGATTAACACCGGGGAGCTGTTTTTT. Translating gives CASTYGINTGELFF.

This clone was seen a single time. J is TRBJ2-7 and V is TRBV19; D is possibly TRBD1 (6 bases). Trimming removed 6 bases from V and 2 bases from J, with 17 bases in between. Germline V CDR1 and CDR2: LNHDA, SQIVND (reference sequence). The length of the CDR3 is 15 residues. In DNA, the CDR3 is TGTGCCAGTAGCCGGCCCGGGACACTGACCTACGAGCAGTACTTC. Its translation: CASSRPGTLTYEQYF.

The chain couples TRBV15 to TRBJ2-5, with 11 bases that match TRBD2. In germline, CDR1 is LNHNV, CDR2 YYDKDF (reference sequence). J gave up 2 bases and V 2 bases, and 10 bases lay outside the gene matches. The CDR3 has 18 residues. The CDR3 protein is CATSRPRLAGGRQETQYF. The CDR3 bases are TGTGCCACCAGCAGACCCCGGCTAGCGGGAGGACGGCAAGAGACCCAGTACTTC.

The chain links TRBV4-1 to TRBJ1-1; D call uncertain. V was shortened by 0 bases and J by 12 bases, with 17 bases between the two germline ends. Germline V gene data show CDR1 as MGHRA and CDR2 as YSYEKL. The CDR3 extends over 14 amino acids. CDR3 in amino acids: CASSQDELMQWTFF. The CDR3 bases are TGCGCCAGCAGCCAAGATGAATTAATGCAGTGGACTTTCTTT.

The rearrangement uses TRBV28 and TRBJ2-5, with TRBD1 identical over 8 bases. V shed 5 bases and J 0 bases; nucleotides not matched to a gene: 8. The CDR3 contains 16 residues. Germline loops: CDR1 MDHEN, CDR2 SYDVKM. Here the CDR3 DNA reads TGTGCCAGCAGTCCTCGGACAGGGACGTACCAAGAGACCCAGTACTTC. This translates into CASSPRTGTYQETQYF.

The gene calls are TRBV7-2 and TRBJ2-2; TRBD1 or TRBD2 may be the D gene (6 bases each). The CDR3 is 15 residues long. V was clipped by 5 bases and J by 7 bases, with 17 bases between them. Per the germline V gene, CDR1 is SGHTA and CDR2 is FQGNSA. CDR3 nucleotides: TGTGCCAGCAGCCCCTCTAGTGGAGGGGGCGGGGAGCTGTTTTTT. Translation gives CASSPSSGGGGELFF.

In this sample, this clone turned up a few times. The chain has TRBV19 and TRBJ1-2; D remains unclear. V was trimmed by 5 bases and J by 4 bases, leaving 11 bases between them. The germline V gene encodes CDR1 LNHDA and CDR2 SQIVND (reference sequence). There are 13 residues in the CDR3. The CDR3 loop is CASSLLGSYGYTF. The CDR3 DNA sequence: TGTGCCAGTAGTCTCCTTGGCAGCTATGGCTACACCTTC.

The CDR3 region has the DNA TGTGCCAGCAGCTTAGGGGAAATAGACGAGCAGTACTTC. Protein sequence: CASSLGEIDEQYF. This rearrangement joins TRBV7-9 to TRBJ2-7; D gene unclear. Trimming pared 1 base from V and 5 bases from J, leaving 9 bases between. The germline CDR1 and CDR2 sequences are SEHNR and FQNEAQ (reference sequence). The CDR3 is 13 amino acids.

This clone was seen many times. The chain combines TRBV6-4 with TRBJ2-1, with unresolved D. CDR1 is MRHNA and CDR2 is SNTAGT in the germline V gene. V was clipped by 0 bases and J by 6 bases, with 3 bases between them. The CDR3 sequence is 12 residues long. The CDR3 nucleotides are TGTGCCAGCAGTGACTCTGTCAATGAGCAGTTCTTC. Protein product: CASSDSVNEQFF.

J is TRBJ2-7 and V is TRBV5-6; TRBD1 might be the D (6 bases). CDR1 is SGHDT, CDR2 YYEEEE, per germline. The CDR3 contains 16 residues. V lost 0 bases and J 2 bases, leaving 15 bases between the germline ends. The CDR3 sequence: CASSLGQGFMAYEQYF. Here the CDR3 DNA reads TGTGCCAGCAGCTTGGGGCAGGGGTTTATGGCCTACGAGCAGTACTTC.

The V and J genes are TRBV10-2 and TRBJ2-7; D not certain. CDR3 size: 14 residues. The germline V gene has CDR1 WSHSY and CDR2 SAAADI. V gave up 4 bases and J gave up 2 bases, with 12 bases separating them. CDR3 bases: TGCGCCAGCAGTGTCAGCTACGGCGCCTACGAGCAGTACTTC. Translating it yields CASSVSYGAYEQYF.

This chain joins TRBV2 and TRBJ2-3; TRBD2 agrees at 8 bases. J was trimmed by 0 bases and V by 5 bases; bases with no gene match: 13. Germline values: CDR1 SNHLY, CDR2 FYNNEI. The CDR3 contains 18 residues. The CDR3 DNA reads TGTGCCAGCAGTCGGGACGCCGGACTAGCCCAAAGCACAGATACGCAGTATTTT. This sequence encodes CASSRDAGLAQSTDTQYF. The variable domain in full, completed from reference TRBV2 and TRBJ2-3, reads EPEVTQTPSHQVTQMGQEVILRCVPISNHLYFYWYRQILGQKVEFLVSFYNNEISEKSEIFDDQFSVERPDGSNFTLKIRSTKLEDSAMYFCASSRDAGLAQSTDTQYFGPGTRLTVL.

The V call is TRBV7-3, the J call TRBJ2-1; D remains unclear. The V end was cut by 4 bases, the J end by 5 bases, with 12 bases between. Germline V gives CDR1 SGHTA, CDR2 FQGTGA. This CDR3 comprises 14 residues. The CDR3 loop reads CASSSEHYDNEQFF. Written as DNA, the CDR3 is TGTGCCAGCAGCTCGGAGCACTACGACAATGAGCAGTTCTTC.

The table lists this clone with a count of one. This sequence joins TRBV7-8 and TRBJ1-5, with D maybe TRBD1 (5 bases). CDR1 SGHVS and CDR2 FQNEAQ come from the germline V gene. The CDR3 sequence is 13 residues long. V dropped 5 bases and J dropped 10 bases, with 15 bases sitting between them. CDR3 coding DNA: TGTGCCAGCAGCAATGGGGGATCCTACCCCCAGCATTTT. This gives the protein CASSNGGSYPQHF.

The chain employs TRBV11-2 and TRBJ2-7, with TRBD2 matching over 7 bases. The CDR3 covers 15 residues. Germline V gene sequence: CDR1 SGHAT, CDR2 FQNNGV. V was clipped by 5 bases and J by 3 bases; unmatched bases: 10. CDR3 region: CASSPESSGVYEQYF. CDR3 DNA sequence: TGTGCCAGCAGCCCCGAGTCTAGCGGTGTCTACGAGCAGTACTTC.